These T cell receptor beta chains were read from a single sample in a study of neurological immune-mediated disorders. TCRdb re-derived calls from the 5' RACE reads in MiXCR, one entry per CDR3 protein. The data contain about 76,000 distinct CDR3 sequences, under 20% of them singletons. The sequenced sample was PBMCs. The receptors were gathered from a woman aged 40 to 50 in good health. CDR3s include the opening cysteine and the closing phenylalanine or tryptophan. Each record gives: clone size, D gene, J gene, V gene, CDR3 protein, CDR3 DNA. D genes are given only for firm matches. Rows give clone size only sometimes, using once, few, many, or a class for an expanded clone.

clone size: few
D gene: TRBD1
J gene: TRBJ1-2
V gene: TRBV10-2
CDR3 protein: CASSESKGAGYTF
CDR3 DNA: TGCGCCAGCAGTGAGTCAAAGGGGGCTGGCTACACCTTC

clone size: NA
D gene: NA
J gene: TRBJ2-1
V gene: TRBV7-2
CDR3 protein: CASSLVLGHLEGVDDEQFF
CDR3 DNA: TGTGCCAGCAGCTTAGTCCTCGGCCATCTAGAGGGGGTGGATGATGAGCAGTTCTTC

clone size: many
D gene: TRBD1
J gene: TRBJ2-7
V gene: TRBV20-1
CDR3 protein: CSAQKTGVYEQYF
CDR3 DNA: TGCAGTGCCCAAAAGACAGGGGTCTACGAGCAGTACTTC

clone size: many
D gene: TRBD1
J gene: TRBJ1-1
V gene: TRBV20-1
CDR3 protein: CSAFAGGVDTEAFF
CDR3 DNA: TGCAGTGCTTTTGCAGGGGGTGTTGACACTGAAGCTTTCTTT

clone size: many
D gene: TRBD2
J gene: TRBJ2-1
V gene: TRBV28
CDR3 protein: CASSLVQGGKENEQFF
CDR3 DNA: TGTGCCAGCAGTTTAGTTCAGGGAGGGAAGGAGAATGAGCAGTTCTTC

clone size: many
D gene: NA
J gene: TRBJ1-6
V gene: TRBV7-2
CDR3 protein: CASSLYRQHNSPLHF
CDR3 DNA: TGTGCCAGCAGCTTATACAGGCAGCATAATTCACCCCTCCACTTT

clone size: few
D gene: TRBD2
J gene: TRBJ2-1
V gene: TRBV11-1
CDR3 protein: CASSLTSGGSYNEQFF
CDR3 DNA: TGTGCCAGCAGTTTAACTAGCGGGGGGTCCTACAATGAGCAGTTCTTC

clone size: many
D gene: TRBD2
J gene: TRBJ2-3
V gene: TRBV5-5
CDR3 protein: CASSSGLAGVTDTQYF
CDR3 DNA: TGTGCCAGCAGCTCGGGACTAGCGGGGGTCACAGATACGCAGTATTTT

clone size: many
D gene: TRBD1
J gene: TRBJ1-2
V gene: TRBV12-3/TRBV12-4
CDR3 protein: CASSSQGQPLGYTF
CDR3 DNA: TGTGCCAGCAGCTCACAGGGACAGCCTCTTGGCTACACCTTC

clone size: many
D gene: NA
J gene: TRBJ1-2
V gene: TRBV6-5
CDR3 protein: CASSYSRGAFEANYGYTF
CDR3 DNA: TGTGCCAGCAGTTACTCGAGGGGTGCTTTTGAAGCTAACTATGGCTACACCTTC

clone size: NA
D gene: NA
J gene: TRBJ2-3
V gene: TRBV10-3
CDR3 protein: CAISESRADTQYF
CDR3 DNA: TGTGCCATCAGTGAGTCGAGGGCAGATACGCAGTATTTT

clone size: few
D gene: NA
J gene: TRBJ2-1
V gene: TRBV5-1
CDR3 protein: CASSLGDVSYNEQFF
CDR3 DNA: TGCGCCAGCAGCTTGGGGGACGTATCCTACAATGAGCAGTTCTTC

clone size: few
D gene: NA
J gene: TRBJ1-1
V gene: TRBV4-1
CDR3 protein: CASSQDNRLNTEAFF
CDR3 DNA: TGCGCCAGCAGCCAAGATAACAGGTTGAACACTGAAGCTTTCTTT

clone size: many
D gene: NA
J gene: TRBJ1-1
V gene: TRBV5-1
CDR3 protein: CASSLGPGSNTEAFF
CDR3 DNA: TGCGCCAGCAGCTTGGGGCCGGGTTCGAACACTGAAGCTTTCTTT

clone size: many
D gene: TRBD1
J gene: TRBJ1-2
V gene: TRBV9
CDR3 protein: CASSPWTGGDGYTF
CDR3 DNA: TGTGCCAGCAGCCCTTGGACAGGGGGCGATGGCTACACCTTC

clone size: many
D gene: NA
J gene: TRBJ2-3
V gene: TRBV10-1
CDR3 protein: CASSAASDTQYF
CDR3 DNA: TGCGCCAGCAGTGCGGCTTCAGATACGCAGTATTTT

clone size: many
D gene: NA
J gene: TRBJ2-1
V gene: TRBV5-1
CDR3 protein: CASSLDSHNEQFF
CDR3 DNA: TGCGCCAGCAGCTTGGACAGCCACAATGAGCAGTTCTTC

clone size: many
D gene: NA
J gene: TRBJ1-6
V gene: TRBV27
CDR3 protein: CASSLEAFGSPLHF
CDR3 DNA: TGTGCCAGCAGTTTGGAAGCTTTCGGGTCACCCCTCCACTTT

clone size: many
D gene: NA
J gene: TRBJ1-1
V gene: TRBV6-2/TRBV6-3
CDR3 protein: CASRPIVAGLNTEAFF
CDR3 DNA: TGTGCCAGCAGACCGATCGTTGCGGGCCTGAACACTGAAGCTTTCTTT

clone size: NA
D gene: NA
J gene: TRBJ2-7
V gene: TRBV5-1
CDR3 protein: CASSVGGGTAITRQYF
CDR3 DNA: TGCGCCAGCAGCGTCGGTGGGGGGACAGCTATTACGAGGCAGTACTTC

clone size: many
D gene: NA
J gene: TRBJ1-1
V gene: TRBV10-3
CDR3 protein: CAISELQGSTEAFF
CDR3 DNA: TGTGCCATCAGTGAGCTTCAGGGAAGTACTGAAGCTTTCTTT

clone size: NA
D gene: NA
J gene: TRBJ1-2
V gene: TRBV18
CDR3 protein: CASSPGLSRDGYTF
CDR3 DNA: TGTGCCAGCTCACCAGGTCTCTCGAGGGATGGCTACACCTTC

clone size: many
D gene: TRBD2
J gene: TRBJ2-7
V gene: TRBV20-1
CDR3 protein: CSAKLAGGSYEQYF
CDR3 DNA: TGCAGTGCTAAACTAGCGGGGGGGTCCTACGAGCAGTACTTC

clone size: many
D gene: NA
J gene: TRBJ2-1
V gene: TRBV2
CDR3 protein: CASSEDINEQFF
CDR3 DNA: TGTGCCAGCAGTGAAGACATTAATGAGCAGTTCTTC

clone size: few
D gene: NA
J gene: TRBJ1-3
V gene: TRBV19
CDR3 protein: CASRPEASGNTIYF
CDR3 DNA: TGTGCCAGTAGACCGGAGGCCTCTGGAAACACCATATATTTT

clone size: many
D gene: NA
J gene: TRBJ2-3
V gene: TRBV7-3
CDR3 protein: CASGWAAGGTDTQYF
CDR3 DNA: TGTGCCAGCGGATGGGCAGCAGGCGGGACAGATACGCAGTATTTT

clone size: many
D gene: NA
J gene: TRBJ2-3
V gene: TRBV10-3
CDR3 protein: CATRTDTDTQYF
CDR3 DNA: TGTGCCACAAGGACCGACACAGATACGCAGTATTTT

clone size: many
D gene: NA
J gene: TRBJ2-5
V gene: TRBV5-1
CDR3 protein: CASSLNTGKETQYF
CDR3 DNA: TGCGCCAGCAGCTTGAATACTGGAAAAGAGACCCAGTACTTC

clone size: many
D gene: NA
J gene: TRBJ2-3
V gene: TRBV7-2
CDR3 protein: CAGGVLTGADTQYF
CDR3 DNA: TGTGCGGGGGGCGTCTTAACGGGGGCAGATACGCAGTATTTT

clone size: many
D gene: TRBD1
J gene: TRBJ2-1
V gene: TRBV4-2
CDR3 protein: CASSRRQGGDYNEQFF
CDR3 DNA: TGTGCCAGCAGCCGTCGACAGGGTGGGGACTACAATGAGCAGTTCTTC

clone size: many
D gene: NA
J gene: TRBJ1-1
V gene: TRBV7-3
CDR3 protein: CASSLLSTGTEAFF
CDR3 DNA: TGTGCCAGCAGCTTATTATCGACAGGAACTGAAGCTTTCTTT

clone size: many
D gene: NA
J gene: TRBJ2-2
V gene: TRBV6-4
CDR3 protein: CASRPGPNTGELFF
CDR3 DNA: TGTGCCAGCAGACCGGGACCAAATACCGGGGAGCTGTTTTTT

clone size: many
D gene: TRBD1
J gene: TRBJ2-6
V gene: TRBV11-2
CDR3 protein: CASSMTGFQANVLTF
CDR3 DNA: TGTGCCAGCAGCATGACAGGGTTCCAGGCCAACGTCCTGACTTTC

clone size: NA
D gene: NA
J gene: TRBJ2-1
V gene: TRBV21-1
CDR3 protein: CASSKLLLWRELYEQFF
CDR3 DNA: TGTGCCAGCAGCAAACTCCTCCTTTGGCGGGAGTTGTATGAGCAGTTCTTC

clone size: many
D gene: TRBD1
J gene: TRBJ2-1
V gene: TRBV3-1
CDR3 protein: CASSPGQGGYNEQFF
CDR3 DNA: TGTGCCAGCAGCCCGGGACAGGGAGGCTACAATGAGCAGTTCTTC

clone size: many
D gene: TRBD1
J gene: TRBJ1-5
V gene: TRBV3-1
CDR3 protein: CASRPTNRGPSNQPQHF
CDR3 DNA: TGTGCCAGCAGACCCACTAACAGGGGGCCTAGTAATCAGCCCCAGCATTTT